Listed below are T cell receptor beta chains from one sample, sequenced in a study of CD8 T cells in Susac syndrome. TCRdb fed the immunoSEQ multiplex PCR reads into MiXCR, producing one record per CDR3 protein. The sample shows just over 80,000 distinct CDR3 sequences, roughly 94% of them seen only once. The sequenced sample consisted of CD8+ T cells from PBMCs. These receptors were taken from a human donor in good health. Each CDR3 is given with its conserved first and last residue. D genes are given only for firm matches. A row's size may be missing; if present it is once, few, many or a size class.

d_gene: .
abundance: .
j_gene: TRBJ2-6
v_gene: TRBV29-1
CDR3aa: CSAFAGNGDSGANVLTF
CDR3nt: TGCAGCGCTTTCGCAGGGAACGGGGACTCTGGGGCCAACGTCCTGACTTTC

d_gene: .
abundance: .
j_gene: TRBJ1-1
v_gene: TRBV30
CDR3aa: CAWSVGGMAEAFF
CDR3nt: TGTGCCTGGAGTGTTGGGGGCATGGCTGAAGCTTTCTTT

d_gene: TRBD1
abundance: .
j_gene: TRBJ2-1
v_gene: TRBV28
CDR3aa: CASSLLDRAFF
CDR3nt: TGTGCCAGCAGTTTATTAGACAGGGCGTTCTTC

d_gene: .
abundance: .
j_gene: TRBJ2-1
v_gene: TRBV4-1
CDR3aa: CASSQELGSSYEQFF
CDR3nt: TGCGCCAGCAGCCAAGAATTGGGCAGCAGCTATGAGCAGTTCTTC

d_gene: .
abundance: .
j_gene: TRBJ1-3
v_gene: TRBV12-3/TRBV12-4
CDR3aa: CASSSDSSSGNTIYF
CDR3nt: TGTGCCAGCAGTTCGGACAGCAGCTCTGGAAACACCATATATTTT

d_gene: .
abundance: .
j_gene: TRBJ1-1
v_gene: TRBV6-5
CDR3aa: CASSYGGGTEAFF
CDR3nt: TGTGCCAGCAGTTACGGTGGCGGTACTGAAGCTTTCTTT

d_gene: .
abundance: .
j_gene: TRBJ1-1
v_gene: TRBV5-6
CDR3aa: CASSQGPTEAFF
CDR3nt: TGTGCCAGCAGTCAGGGGCCCACTGAAGCTTTCTTT

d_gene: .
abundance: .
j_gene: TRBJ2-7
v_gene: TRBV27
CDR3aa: CASSLSPIGEQYF
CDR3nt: TGTGCCAGCAGTTTATCCCCCATTGGGGAGCAGTACTTC

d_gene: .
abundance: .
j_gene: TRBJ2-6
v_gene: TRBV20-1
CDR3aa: CSARFRAGASGANVLTF
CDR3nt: TGCAGTGCTAGATTTAGGGCAGGGGCTTCTGGGGCCAACGTCCTGACTTTC

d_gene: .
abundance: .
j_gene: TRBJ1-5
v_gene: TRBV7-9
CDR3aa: CASSLGSSSDPNQPQHF
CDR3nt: TGTGCCAGCAGCTTGGGCTCCAGTTCGGACCCCAATCAGCCCCAGCATTTT

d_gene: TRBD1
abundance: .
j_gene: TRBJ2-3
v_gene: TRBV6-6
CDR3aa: CASRIRDSYTDTQYF
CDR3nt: TGTGCCAGCAGGATCCGGGACAGTTACACAGATACGCAGTATTTT

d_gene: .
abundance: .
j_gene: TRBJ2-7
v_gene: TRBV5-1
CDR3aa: CASSLSGPYEQYF
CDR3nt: TGCGCCAGCAGCTTGTCCGGCCCCTACGAGCAGTACTTC

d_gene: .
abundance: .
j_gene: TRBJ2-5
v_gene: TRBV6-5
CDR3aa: CASSYSFSFTQYF
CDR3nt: TGTGCCAGCAGTTACTCCTTTTCCTTCACCCAGTACTTC

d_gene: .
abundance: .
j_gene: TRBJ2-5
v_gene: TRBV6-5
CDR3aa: CASSPTGREETQYF
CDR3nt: TGTGCCAGCAGCCCGACAGGACGGGAGGAGACCCAGTACTTC

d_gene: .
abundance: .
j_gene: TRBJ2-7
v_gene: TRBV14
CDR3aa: CASSQVEGSIYEQYF
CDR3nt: TGTGCCAGCAGCCAAGTGGAAGGGTCGATCTACGAGCAGTACTTC

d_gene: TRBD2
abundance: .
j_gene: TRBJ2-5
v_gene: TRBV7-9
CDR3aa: CASSRGLAGQETQYF
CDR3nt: TGTGCCAGCAGCCGGGGGCTAGCGGGACAAGAGACCCAGTACTTC

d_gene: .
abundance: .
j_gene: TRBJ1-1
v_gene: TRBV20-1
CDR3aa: CSARGEGGWTNTEAFF
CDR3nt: TGCAGTGCAAGGGGTGAGGGGGGCTGGACGAACACTGAAGCTTTCTTT

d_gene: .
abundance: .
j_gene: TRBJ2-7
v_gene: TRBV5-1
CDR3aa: CASTYAAGTYEQYF
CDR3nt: TGCGCCAGCACATATGCGGCAGGAACCTACGAGCAGTACTTC

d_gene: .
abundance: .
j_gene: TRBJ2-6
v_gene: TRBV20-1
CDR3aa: CSARDSMSSGANVLTF
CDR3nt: TGCAGTGCTAGAGATTCGATGAGTTCTGGGGCCAACGTCCTGACTTTC

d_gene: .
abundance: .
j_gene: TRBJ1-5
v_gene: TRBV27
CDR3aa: CASSFRGRSQPQHF
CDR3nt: TGTGCCAGCAGTTTTCGGGGGCGCTCTCAGCCCCAGCATTTT

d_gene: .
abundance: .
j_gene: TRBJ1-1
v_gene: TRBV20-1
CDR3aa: CSAGGRTEAFF
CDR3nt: TGCAGTGCCGGTGGCCGCACTGAAGCTTTCTTT

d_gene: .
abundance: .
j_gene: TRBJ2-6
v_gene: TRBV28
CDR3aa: CASRAGSVSRWANVLTF
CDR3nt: TGTGCCAGCCGGGCCGGGTCAGTAAGCCGGTGGGCCAACGTCCTGACTTTC

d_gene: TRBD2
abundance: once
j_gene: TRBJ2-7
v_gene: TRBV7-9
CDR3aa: CASSSSASGGSYEQYF
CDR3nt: TGTGCCAGCAGCTCCTCCGCTAGCGGGGGGTCCTACGAGCAGTACTTC

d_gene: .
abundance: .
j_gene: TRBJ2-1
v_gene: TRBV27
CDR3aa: CASATPYMGADEQFF
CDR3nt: TGTGCCAGCGCCACCCCCTATATGGGGGCCGATGAGCAGTTCTTC

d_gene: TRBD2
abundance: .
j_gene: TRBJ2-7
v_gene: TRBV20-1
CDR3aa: CSARTSGGREQYF
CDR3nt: TGCAGTGCTAGGACTAGCGGGGGTCGCGAGCAGTACTTC

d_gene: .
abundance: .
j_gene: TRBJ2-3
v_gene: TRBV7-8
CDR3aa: CASSLIGTDTQYF
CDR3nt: TGTGCCAGCAGCTTAATCGGCACAGATACGCAGTATTTT

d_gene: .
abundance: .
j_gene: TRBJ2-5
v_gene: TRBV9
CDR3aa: CASSGETQYF
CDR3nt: TGTGCCAGCAGTGGAGAGACCCAGTACTTC

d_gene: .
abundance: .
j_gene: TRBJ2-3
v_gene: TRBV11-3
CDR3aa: CATARVSEDTQYF
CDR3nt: TGTGCCACCGCACGGGTCTCTGAAGATACGCAGTATTTT

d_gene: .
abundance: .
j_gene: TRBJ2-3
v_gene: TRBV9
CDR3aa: CASSGRLGTDTQYF
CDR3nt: TGTGCCAGCAGCGGACGGCTCGGCACAGATACGCAGTATTTT

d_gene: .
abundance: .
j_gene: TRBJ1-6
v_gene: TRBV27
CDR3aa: CASSPRGREGSPLHF
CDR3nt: TGTGCCAGCAGTCCTCGTGGGAGGGAGGGATCACCCCTCCACTTT

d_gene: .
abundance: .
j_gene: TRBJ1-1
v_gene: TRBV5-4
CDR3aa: CASINTNTEAFF
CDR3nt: TGTGCCAGCATCAATACGAACACTGAAGCTTTCTTT

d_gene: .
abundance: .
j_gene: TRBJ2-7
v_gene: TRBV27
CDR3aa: CASSPGRTVYEQYF
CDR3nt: TGTGCCAGCAGTCCGGGAAGGACAGTCTACGAGCAGTACTTC

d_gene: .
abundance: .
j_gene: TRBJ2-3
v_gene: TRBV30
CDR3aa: CAWSFGPMDTQYF
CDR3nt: TGTGCCTGGAGTTTCGGACCAATGGATACGCAGTATTTT

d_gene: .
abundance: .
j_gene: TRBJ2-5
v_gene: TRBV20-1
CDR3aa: CSARRYQETQYF
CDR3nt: TGCAGTGCCCGACGCTACCAAGAGACCCAGTACTTC

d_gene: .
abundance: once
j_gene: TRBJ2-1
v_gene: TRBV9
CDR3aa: CASSVDSSSYNEQFF
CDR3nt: TGTGCCAGCAGCGTAGATTCTAGTTCCTACAATGAGCAGTTCTTC

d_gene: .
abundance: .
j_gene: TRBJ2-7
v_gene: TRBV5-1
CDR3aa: CASSQEGQIYEQYF
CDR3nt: TGCGCCAGCAGCCAGGAGGGACAGATTTACGAGCAGTACTTC

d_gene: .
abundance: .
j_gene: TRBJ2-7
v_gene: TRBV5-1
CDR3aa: CASSSQMTEPYEQYF
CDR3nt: TGCGCCAGCAGCTCCCAAATGACAGAACCTTACGAGCAGTACTTC